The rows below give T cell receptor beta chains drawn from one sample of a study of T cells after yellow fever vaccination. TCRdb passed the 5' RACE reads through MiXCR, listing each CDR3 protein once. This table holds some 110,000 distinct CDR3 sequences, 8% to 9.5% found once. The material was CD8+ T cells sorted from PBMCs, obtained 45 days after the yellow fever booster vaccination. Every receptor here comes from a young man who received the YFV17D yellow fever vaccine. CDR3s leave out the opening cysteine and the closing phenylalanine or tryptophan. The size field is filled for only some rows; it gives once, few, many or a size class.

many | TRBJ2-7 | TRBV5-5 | ASSFGGPTYEQY
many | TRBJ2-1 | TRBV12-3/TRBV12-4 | ASSLYGLAGAYNEQF
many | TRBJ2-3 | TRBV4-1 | ASSQDSADGLNTQY
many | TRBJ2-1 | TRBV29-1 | SVVRSGVSYNEQF
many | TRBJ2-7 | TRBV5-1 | ASSLVGPSAEQY
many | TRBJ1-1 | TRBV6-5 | ASSKGGAMTF
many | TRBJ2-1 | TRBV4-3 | ASSQEGEAYNEQF
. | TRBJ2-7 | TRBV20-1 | SASSTGTGGYEQY
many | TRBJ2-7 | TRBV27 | ASSLGGSSYEQY
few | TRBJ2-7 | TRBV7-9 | ASSPAGVDEQY